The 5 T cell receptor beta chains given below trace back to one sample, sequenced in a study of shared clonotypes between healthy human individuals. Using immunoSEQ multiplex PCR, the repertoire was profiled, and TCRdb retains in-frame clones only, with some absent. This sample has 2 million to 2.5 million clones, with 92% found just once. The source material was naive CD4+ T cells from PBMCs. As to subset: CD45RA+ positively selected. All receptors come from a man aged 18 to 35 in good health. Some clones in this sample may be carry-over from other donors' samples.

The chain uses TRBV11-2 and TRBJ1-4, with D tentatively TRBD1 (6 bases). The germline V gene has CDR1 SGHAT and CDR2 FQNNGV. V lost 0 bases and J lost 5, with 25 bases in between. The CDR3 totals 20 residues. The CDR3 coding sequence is TGTGCCAGCAGCTTAGATCGGGTGTTGGGGACAACCGCCCCAAATGAAAAACTGTTTTTT. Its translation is CASSLDRVLGTTAPNEKLFF.

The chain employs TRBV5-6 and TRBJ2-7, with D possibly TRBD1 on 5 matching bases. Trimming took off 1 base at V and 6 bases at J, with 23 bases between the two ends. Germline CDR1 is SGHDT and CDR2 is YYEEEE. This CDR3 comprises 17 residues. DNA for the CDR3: TGTGCCAGCAGCTTGTACGGAGTTGCCAGGGCTGGAAGCGAGCAGTACTTC. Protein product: CASSLYGVARAGSEQYF.

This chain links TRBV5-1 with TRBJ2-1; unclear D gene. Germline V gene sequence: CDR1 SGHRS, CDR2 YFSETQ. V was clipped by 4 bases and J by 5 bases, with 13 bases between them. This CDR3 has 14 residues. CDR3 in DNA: TGCGCCAGCAGCCCCACGACAACTGACAATGAGCAGTTCTTC. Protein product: CASSPTTTDNEQFF.

CDR3 DNA sequence: TGTGCCAGTTCTAGCGGGAGAGGCCATGAGCAGTTCTTC. Its translation: CASSSGRGHEQFF. The gene calls are TRBV27 and TRBJ2-1, with 10 bases matching TRBD2. The germline V gene has CDR1 MNHEY and CDR2 SMNVEV (reference sequence). This CDR3 is built from 13 residues. V dropped 9 bases and J dropped 8; count of bases not matched to a gene: 7.

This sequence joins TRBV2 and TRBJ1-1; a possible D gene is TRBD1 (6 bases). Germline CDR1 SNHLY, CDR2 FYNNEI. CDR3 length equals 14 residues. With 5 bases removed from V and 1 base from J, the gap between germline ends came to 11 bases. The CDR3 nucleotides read TGTGCCAGCAGTAGTAGGACAGAGAACACTGAAGCTTTCTTT. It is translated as CASSSRTENTEAFF.